What follows describes a single T cell receptor (beta chain). This clone was seen a single time. Its antigen remains undetermined. Per-nucleotide qualities are absent, and no much larger clonotype sits a single base away. The data were obtained in a study of T cell clonotyping in hematopoietic cell transplantation (dated by TCRdb to about 2021). Regarding the research as a whole: A total of 130 to 150 blood samples were collected in the study from roughly 33 consecutive transplant recipients and their related donors. Patients were recruited between September 2015 and 2017 and followed until late 2020 or death. Paper-wide results and their limitations: A decrease in recipient TCR diversity was observed after transplant, and a progressive increase in pathologically expanded clonotypes was seen from day 30 to day 180. Donor and pretransplant recipient Inverse Simpson Index values predicted broader posttransplant TCR repertoire diversity. The sample size was limited and the cells went unsorted, which meant the CD4 and CD8 repertoire contributions could not be told apart. Recipient repertoires showed only a small fraction of overlap with donor repertoires, and over 97% appeared de novo at the given depth.

The immunoSEQ assay, a bias-controlled multiplex PCR using V- and J-specific primers, was used to amplify TCR beta CDR3 regions from genomic DNA. A proprietary barcode and Illumina adapter sequences were added to the CDR3 amplicons in a second PCR step. An Illumina MiSeq instrument was used to sequence the CDR3 libraries. In the authors' own workflow: Export and quality control were handled in immunoSEQ Analyzer 3.0, while downstream analyses relied on R Bioconductor and Immunarch. Only productive rearrangements in the normalized downsampled data set were used to calculate repertoire metrics. In the normalized cohort, a clonotype counted as pathologically expanded if the clonotype was larger than 5 templates. The Inverse Simpson Index served as the measure of repertoire diversity. To capture all clonotypes, the CMV-specificity analyses were run on the non-normalized data set. TCRdb carries this immuneACCESS record with in-frame sequences only. Its versions omit some clonotypes, under half of them owing to an unresolved V gene in the studies checked, with the rest unexplained. The DNA was the basis for D and trimming; V, J and clone size are from that table. The sample yields 11,000 to 15,000 clones; around 94% were counted once. Together, the top ten hold under 5.5% of the sample.

The time point label, read with the paper, signifies: 30 days after allo-HCT. Blood from recipients was drawn about 28 days before transplant and again at days 30, 100 and 180 after transplant. Nuclei Lysis Solution was used to extract genomic DNA from fresh or cryopreserved unfractionated peripheral blood mononuclear cells. This clonotype was obtained from a male patient aged 60 to 75 who had an allogeneic stem cell transplant from an unrelated donor, so the T cells may come from the graft donor. Some clones in this sample may be carry-over from other donors' samples. Sample: PBMCs, taken 30 days after allogeneic stem cell transplant.

The CDR3 protein: CATSRELLSYEQYF. The DNA reads TGTGCCACCAGCAGAGAACTCCTTTCCTACGAGCAGTACTTC. Rearrangement joined TRBV15 to TRBJ2-7; no confident D gene assignment can be made. CDR1 LNHNV and CDR2 YYDKDF are derived from the germline V gene (reference sequence). V and J lose 0 bases and 1 base, and a span of 7 bases separates them. From cysteine to phenylalanine, the CDR3 is 14 amino acids long. Only the CDR3 part of the read is kept: 42 bases, read in frame from the first base.